This T cell receptor beta chain was captured by sequencing in a study of T cells in localized non-small cell lung cancer (dated by TCRdb to the early 2020s). Regarding the complete study: T cell repertoires of 200 to 300 early-stage NSCLC patients were analyzed, with tumors being compared against uninvolved tumor-adjacent lungs. The cohort consisted of under 300 treatment-naive NSCLC patients whose localized lung tumors had been resected. The mean age of the NSCLC patients was about 62 years, with 120 to 150 men and over 100 women.

About this clone: The antigen it binds to is not known. No much larger clone is present one base from it, and per-base qualities are unavailable.

The immunoSEQ Assay was used to sequence TCR beta CDR3 regions from DNA. The authors processed their data as follows. To compute T cell density, TCR beta template counts were normalized to usable DNA, which was estimated by amplifying housekeeping genes. The preseqR package was used to estimate richness by extrapolating to 400,000 templates for PBMC samples and to 120,000 templates for tissue samples. Clonality was calculated as one minus Pielou's evenness. Tissue-enriched TCRs were identified by differential abundance testing using productive amino-acid clonotypes, minimum total count 5 and alpha 0.1. The Jaccard Index and the Morisita Overlap Index were used to quantify repertoire overlap between compartments. TCR beta CDR3s were clustered by GLIPH together with public tetramer-defined viral CDR3s, and at least three viral sequences plus V-gene enrichment were required for viral motifs. Drawn from immuneACCESS, this table holds only the in-frame rearrangements with V and J called that TCRdb kept. Clones are partly lost; checked studies trace under half to an unresolved V gene and leave the rest unexplained. V, J and clone size derive from that table, while D and trimming were established from the DNA sequence. This sample holds under 4,500 clones; less than 50% were observed only once. The biggest ten clones account for 5% to 6.5% of the sample.

Taken from the germline V gene, the CDR1 and CDR2 loops are ENHRY and SYGVKD. From cysteine to phenylalanine, the CDR3 is 15 amino acids long. Just CDR3 DNA is preserved here, 45 bases in frame from base 1. Trimming takes 2 bases from V and 7 bases from J, and the germline ends sit 15 bases apart. General study outcomes and caveats: Longer overall survival was associated with higher T cell density in blood, whereas shorter survival was associated with higher clonality in adjacent lung. Uninvolved tumor-adjacent lung showed the highest T cell clonality, higher than tumor, which suggests more focused antigenic responses in the uninvolved tumor-adjacent lung. Because the study design was exploratory, TCR variables were selected using unadjusted p-values without false-discovery rate correction. Multi-region tumor sequencing was not performed, so intratumor heterogeneity could not be excluded. A median of 57 of the top 100 tumor clones were detected in paired uninvolved adjacent lung, and 25 to 35 of these tumor clones were also found among the top 100 clones of the paired uninvolved adjacent lung.

At diagnosis, tumor, uninvolved tumor-adjacent lung and peripheral blood were collected and then preserved as a mix of FFPE and fresh-frozen material. The TCR originated in a woman aged 40 to 75 with stage I lung adenocarcinoma. The V and J segments used are TRBV10-3 and TRBJ2-1; the D gene is perhaps TRBD1, from 6 matching bases. This sample comprised lung tumor tissue, obtained before any cancer treatment. The CDR3 reads as follows: CAISERQGNLNEQFF. The nucleotide sequence reads TGTGCCATCAGTGAGCGTCAGGGGAATCTTAATGAGCAGTTCTTC.